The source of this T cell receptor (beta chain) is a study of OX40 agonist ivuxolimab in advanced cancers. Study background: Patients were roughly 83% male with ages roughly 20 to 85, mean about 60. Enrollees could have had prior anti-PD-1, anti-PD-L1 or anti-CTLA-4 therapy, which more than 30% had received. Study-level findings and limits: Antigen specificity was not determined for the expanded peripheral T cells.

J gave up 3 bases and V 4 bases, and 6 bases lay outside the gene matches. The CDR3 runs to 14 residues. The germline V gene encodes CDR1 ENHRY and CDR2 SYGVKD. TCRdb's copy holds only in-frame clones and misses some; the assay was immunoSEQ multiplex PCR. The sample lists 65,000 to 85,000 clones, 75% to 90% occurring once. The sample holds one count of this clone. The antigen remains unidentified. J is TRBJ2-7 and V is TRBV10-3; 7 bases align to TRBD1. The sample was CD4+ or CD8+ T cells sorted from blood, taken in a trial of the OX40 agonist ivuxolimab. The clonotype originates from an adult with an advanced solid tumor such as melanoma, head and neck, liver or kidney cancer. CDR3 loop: CAISVRDSNYEQYF. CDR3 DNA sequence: TGTGCCATCAGTGTCCGGGACAGTAACTACGAGCAGTACTTC.